These 5 T cell receptor beta chains came from one sample sequenced in a study of CD8+CD57+ T cells in acquired aplastic anemia. TCR beta VDJ and CDR3 profiles were obtained from a genomic DNA template. TCRdb reanalysed the reads using MiXCR and keeps one entry per CDR3 protein. The table records fewer than 250,000 distinct CDR3 sequences, around 45% of them present only once. Patients chosen for sequencing had shown CD8+CD57+ cell expansion by flow cytometry. The sequenced sample consisted of sorted CD4+, CD8+, or CD8+CD57+ T cells (not recorded which) from PBMCs. These receptors came from a human donor with aplastic anemia.

V is TRBV7-9 and J is TRBJ2-7; tentatively, D is TRBD1 (5 bases). V lost 4 bases and J 5 bases, leaving 9 bases between the germline ends. This CDR3 comprises 12 residues. Per the germline V gene, CDR1 is SEHNR and CDR2 is FQNEAQ (reference sequence). CDR3 amino acids: CASSWQGDEQYF. The CDR3 DNA sequence: TGTGCCAGCAGCTGGCAGGGTGACGAGCAGTACTTC. Supplemented by reference TRBV7-9 and TRBJ2-7, the full variable domain reads DTGVSQNPRHKITKRGQNVTFRCDPISEHNRLYWYRQTLGQGPEFLTYFQNEAQLEKSRLLSDRFSAERPKGSFSTLEIQRTEQGDSAMYLCASSWQGDEQYFGPGTRLTVT.

The chain has TRBV9 and TRBJ1-1; a possible D gene is TRBD1 (5 bases). The CDR3 has 14 residues. The ends were cut back, 4 bases at V and 4 bases at J, with 14 bases in the middle. Germline V gene sequence: CDR1 SGDLS, CDR2 YYNGEE. Written as DNA, the CDR3 is TGTGCCAGCAGCCCGTCGGGGGGGATCACTGAAGCTTTCTTT. Amino acid sequence: CASSPSGGITEAFF.

This clonotype was counted many times. The chain employs TRBV29-1 and TRBJ1-5; 7 bases agree with TRBD1. Trimming at V came to 7 bases and at J to 4 bases, leaving 4 bases not matched to a gene. The germline V gene has CDR1 SQVTM and CDR2 ANQGSEA. The CDR3 totals 12 residues. The CDR3 sequence is CSGQGGNQPQHF. The CDR3 DNA reads as TGCAGCGGACAGGGTGGGAATCAGCCCCAGCATTTT.

Concerning this clonotype: Possible read error: a much larger clone is one base away. The rearrangement joins TRBV5-5 to TRBJ2-7, with D unresolved. CDR1 and CDR2 (germline): SGHKS, YYEKEE (reference sequence). Trimming removed 1 base at V and 6 bases at J, with 11 bases between. This CDR3 is 13 amino acids long. The CDR3 region is CASSLLTNCEQYF. Here the CDR3 DNA reads TGTGCCAGCAGCTTGCTTACAAACTGCGAGCAGTACTTC.

The CDR3 protein is CATSDSLRELFF. The CDR3, as DNA: TGTGCCACCAGTGATTCCCTAAGGGAGCTGTTTTTT. The chain links TRBV24-1 to TRBJ2-2; unclear D gene. V was clipped by 2 bases and J by 9 bases, with 6 bases between them. The CDR3 totals 12 residues. The V gene's germline CDR1 is KGHDR and CDR2 SFDVKD.